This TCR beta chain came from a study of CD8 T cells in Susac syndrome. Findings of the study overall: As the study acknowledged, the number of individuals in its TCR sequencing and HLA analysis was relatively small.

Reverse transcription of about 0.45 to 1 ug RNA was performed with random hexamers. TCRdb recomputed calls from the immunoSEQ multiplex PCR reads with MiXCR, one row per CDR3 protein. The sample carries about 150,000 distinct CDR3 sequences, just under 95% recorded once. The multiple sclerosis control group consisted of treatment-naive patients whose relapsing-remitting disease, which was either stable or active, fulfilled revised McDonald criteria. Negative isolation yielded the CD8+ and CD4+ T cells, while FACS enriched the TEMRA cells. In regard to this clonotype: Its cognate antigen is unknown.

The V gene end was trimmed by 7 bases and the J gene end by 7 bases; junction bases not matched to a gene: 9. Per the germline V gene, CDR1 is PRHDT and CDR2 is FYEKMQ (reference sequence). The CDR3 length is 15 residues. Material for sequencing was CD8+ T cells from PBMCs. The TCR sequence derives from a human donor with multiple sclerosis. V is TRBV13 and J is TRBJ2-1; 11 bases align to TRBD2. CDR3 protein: CASTPSGGLGNEQFF. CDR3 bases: TGTGCCAGCACCCCTAGCGGGGGGCTGGGAAATGAGCAGTTCTTC.